These 2 T cell receptor beta chains share one sample of origin, sequenced in a study of blood T cell repertoires in COVID-19. This table comes from immunoSEQ multiplex PCR, and its TCRdb copy is limited to in-frame clones, with some not included. The profile shows roughly 150,000 clones, around 83% of them singletons. The sample taken for sequencing was peripheral blood. Receptors originate from a man aged 65 to 79 who had recovered from COVID-19.

The chain employs TRBV6-5 and TRBJ2-7, with 7 bases that match TRBD1. This CDR3 is built from 15 residues. Looked up from germline, CDR1 is MNHEY and CDR2 is SVGAGI. V lost 7 bases, J lost 5 bases, and 14 bases stayed unmatched. For the CDR3, the DNA is TGTGCCAGCACCGAAGGTTACAGGGGCTTTGACGAGCAGTACTTC. It is translated as CASTEGYRGFDEQYF.

The CDR3 loop reads CASSDYTNSYEQYF. DNA for the CDR3: TGCGCCAGCAGTGATTACACCAATTCCTACGAGCAGTACTTC. This chain uses TRBV10-1 with TRBJ2-7; D gene unclear. CDR1 is WNHNN and CDR2 is SYGVQD in the germline V gene (reference sequence). This CDR3 spans 14 amino acids. Deletions cut 3 bases from V and 1 base from J, with 10 bases between.